The entry below gives a single T cell receptor beta chain sequence along with its context. The entry originates in a study of blood T cell repertoires in COVID-19. As for the study in general: Researchers got acute and convalescent COVID-19 samples from the United States, Italy and Spain.

Clones were read by immunoSEQ multiplex PCR, and TCRdb kept only the in-frame ones, dropping some. Here the sample spans some 180,000 clones, approximately 80% being singletons. V gave up 8 bases and J gave up 7 bases; unmatched junction bases: 7. Germline V gives CDR1 KGHDR, CDR2 SFDVKD. CDR3 size: 13 residues. This TCR came from a man aged 55 to 70 with acute or convalescent COVID-19. This sequence joins TRBV24-1 and TRBJ1-2; 9 positions match TRBD1. Sequencing was performed on peripheral blood. The CDR3 DNA follows: TGTGCCACCACCGCGACAGGGGGGAGTGGCTACACCTTC. Translating gives CATTATGGSGYTF.